Shown below are 9 T cell receptor beta chains from a single sample sequenced in a study of Tregs in tolerant kidney transplant recipients. No antigen has been identified for these receptors. Using immunoSEQ multiplex PCR, the repertoire was profiled, and TCRdb retains in-frame clones only, with some absent. The sample carries 4,000 or so clones, about 56% recorded once. The sample consisted of CD8+ T cells from blood cultured with allogeneic cells. The receptors shown here come from a human donor in good health.

J is TRBJ2-7 and V is TRBV6-5; D remains unclear. CDR1 is MNHEY and CDR2 is SVGAGI in the germline V gene. Trimming removed 0 bases at V and 1 base at J, with 7 bases between. The CDR3 loop spans 14 amino acids. The CDR3 loop reads CASSYSEESYEQYF. CDR3 DNA: TGTGCCAGCAGTTACTCGGAAGAATCCTACGAGCAGTACTTC.

V is TRBV6-9 and J is TRBJ1-2; 7 bases are shared with TRBD1. V was pared by 3 bases and J by 3 bases, with 1 base of the junction left unmatched. The CDR3 runs 13 residues. CDR1 and CDR2 from the germline V gene are MNHGY and SVAAGI. The CDR3 DNA follows: TGTGCCAGCAGTTACGGGACAGACTATGGCTACACCTTC. Translation: CASSYGTDYGYTF.

This chain links TRBV6-5 with TRBJ1-1, with unresolved D. From germline, CDR1 is MNHEY and CDR2 SVGAGI. Trimming removed 0 bases at V and 1 base at J, with 6 bases between. The CDR3 spans 14 residues. For the CDR3, the DNA is TGTGCCAGCAGTTACTCGGAGGGGAACACTGAAGCTTTCTTT. Translated: CASSYSEGNTEAFF.

The rearrangement links TRBV19 to TRBJ1-4; 9 bases line up with TRBD1. V gave up 4 bases and J gave up 8 bases; unmatched junction bases: 5. This CDR3 region has 14 residues. The germline V gene has CDR1 LNHDA and CDR2 SQIVND (reference sequence). CDR3 residues: CASSTWTGDEKLFF. The CDR3 DNA sequence: TGTGCCAGTAGTACCTGGACAGGGGACGAAAAACTGTTTTTT.

The rearrangement uses TRBV9 and TRBJ2-5; the D gene is possibly TRBD2 (6 bases). Per germline, CDR1 SGDLS and CDR2 YYNGEE. This CDR3 spans 14 amino acids. The germline V and J ends were trimmed by 0 bases and 4 bases, with 10 bases remaining between them. The CDR3 coding sequence is TGTGCCAGCAGCGTAGAAGGAGGGTCAGAGACCCAGTACTTC. The encoded protein is CASSVEGGSETQYF.

This clone appeared a few times. The V gene is TRBV5-1, the J gene TRBJ2-1; 7 bases are shared with TRBD1. Germline V gives CDR1 SGHRS, CDR2 YFSETQ. The CDR3 contains 14 residues. Trimming cost V 1 base and J 7 bases; bases outside gene matches: 5. CDR3: CASSLRQGWNEQFF. CDR3 DNA sequence: TGCGCCAGCAGCTTGAGACAGGGATGGAATGAGCAGTTCTTC.

The chain links TRBV5-1 to TRBJ2-1, with no clear D. CDR3 length: 12 residues. Trimming took 0 bases from V and 9 from J, leaving 7 bases between them. Per germline, CDR1 SGHRS and CDR2 YFSETQ. In DNA, the CDR3 is TGCGCCAGCAGCTTGGGGCCCACTGAGCAGTTCTTC. Translated: CASSLGPTEQFF.

This clone was seen a few times. The CDR3 DNA is TGTGCCAGCGGGGTGAGCACTGAAGCTTTCTTT. Amino acid sequence: CASGVSTEAFF. The J gene is TRBJ1-1, the V gene TRBV6-1; D not certain. Looked up from germline, CDR1 is MNHNS and CDR2 is SASEGT. V was trimmed by 8 bases and J by 4 bases, leaving 8 bases between them. This CDR3 contains 11 residues.

V gene TRBV29-1 combines with J gene TRBJ2-7; 7 bases map to TRBD1. This CDR3 spans 13 amino acids. Unmatched junction bases numbered 4, after V lost 3 bases and J lost 2 bases. Per the germline V gene, CDR1 is SQVTM and CDR2 is ANQGSEA. CDR3 bases: TGCAGCGTTGAGTCGGACAGGCCCTACGAGCAGTACTTC. This sequence encodes CSVESDRPYEQYF.